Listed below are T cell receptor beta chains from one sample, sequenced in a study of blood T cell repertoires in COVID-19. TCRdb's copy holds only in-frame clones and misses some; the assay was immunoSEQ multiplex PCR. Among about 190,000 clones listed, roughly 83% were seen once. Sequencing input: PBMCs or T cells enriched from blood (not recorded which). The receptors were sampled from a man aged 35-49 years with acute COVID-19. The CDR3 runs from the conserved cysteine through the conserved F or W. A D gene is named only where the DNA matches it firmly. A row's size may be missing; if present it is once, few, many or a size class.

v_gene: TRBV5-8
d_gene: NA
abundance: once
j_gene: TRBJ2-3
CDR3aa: CASSLARGLYGDTQYF
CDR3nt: TGTGCCAGCAGCTTGGCTCGCGGACTCTACGGAGATACGCAGTATTTT

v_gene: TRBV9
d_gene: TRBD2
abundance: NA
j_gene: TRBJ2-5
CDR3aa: CASSFSGRAETQYF
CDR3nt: TGTGCCAGCAGCTTTAGTGGGAGGGCGGAGACCCAGTACTTC

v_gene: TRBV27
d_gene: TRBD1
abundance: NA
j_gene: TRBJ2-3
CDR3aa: CASSNRDRNTDTQYF
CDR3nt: TGTGCCAGCAGTAACCGGGACAGAAACACAGATACGCAGTATTTT

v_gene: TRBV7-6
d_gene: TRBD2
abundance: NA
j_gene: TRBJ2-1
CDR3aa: CASSIQKWLAVGLNNEQFF
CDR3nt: TGTGCCAGCAGCATACAGAAGTGGCTAGCGGTGGGGCTCAACAATGAGCAGTTCTTC

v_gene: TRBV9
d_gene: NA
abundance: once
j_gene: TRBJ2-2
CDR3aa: CASSRGYRGGTGELFF
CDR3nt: TGTGCCAGCAGCCGAGGGTACAGGGGGGGCACCGGGGAGCTGTTTTTT

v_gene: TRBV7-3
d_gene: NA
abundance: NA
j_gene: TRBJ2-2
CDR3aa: CASSLANGELFF
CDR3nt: TGTGCCAGCAGCTTAGCGAACGGGGAGCTGTTTTTT

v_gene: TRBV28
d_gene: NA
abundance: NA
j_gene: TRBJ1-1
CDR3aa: CASSLGAMNTEAFF
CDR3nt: TGTGCCAGCAGTTTAGGGGCCATGAACACTGAAGCTTTCTTT

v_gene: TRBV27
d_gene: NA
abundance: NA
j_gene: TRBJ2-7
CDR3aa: CASSLSRGSSEQYF
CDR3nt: TGTGCCAGCAGTTTATCGAGGGGGAGTAGTGAGCAGTACTTC

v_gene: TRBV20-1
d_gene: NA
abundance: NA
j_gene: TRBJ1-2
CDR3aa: CSASLTGGAIIDGYTF
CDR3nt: TGCAGTGCTAGTCTCACGGGGGGGGCGATTATCGATGGCTACACCTTC

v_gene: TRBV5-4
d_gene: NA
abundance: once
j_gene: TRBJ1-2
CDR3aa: CASSPGEGGDRRDYTF
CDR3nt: TGTGCCAGCAGCCCCGGGGAGGGAGGGGATCGACGAGACTACACCTTC

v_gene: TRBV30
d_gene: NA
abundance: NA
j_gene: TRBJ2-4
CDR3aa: CALRGKGNIQYF
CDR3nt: TGTGCGCTACGGGGGAAGGGAAACATTCAGTACTTC

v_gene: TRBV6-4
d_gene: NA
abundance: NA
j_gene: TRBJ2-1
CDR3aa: CASSASRRGEQFF
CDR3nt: TGTGCCAGCAGTGCTTCCCGACGGGGGGAGCAGTTCTTC

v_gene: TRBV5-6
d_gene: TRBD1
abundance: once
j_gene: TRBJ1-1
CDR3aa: CASSLPLTGTEAFF
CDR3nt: TGTGCCAGCAGCCTACCCTTGACAGGGACTGAAGCTTTCTTT

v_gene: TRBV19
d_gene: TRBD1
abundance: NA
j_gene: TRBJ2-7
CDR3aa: CASSISTGGQYEQYF
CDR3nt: TGTGCCAGTAGTATATCCACAGGGGGCCAGTACGAGCAGTACTTC

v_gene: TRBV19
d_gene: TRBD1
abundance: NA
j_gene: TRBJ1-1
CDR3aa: CASSTPRQGANTEAFF
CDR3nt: TGTGCCAGTAGTACCCCGAGGCAGGGGGCGAACACTGAAGCTTTCTTT

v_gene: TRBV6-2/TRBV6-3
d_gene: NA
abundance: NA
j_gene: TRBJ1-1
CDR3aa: CASSYLAEAFF
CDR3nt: TGTGCCAGCAGTTACTTAGCGGAAGCTTTCTTT

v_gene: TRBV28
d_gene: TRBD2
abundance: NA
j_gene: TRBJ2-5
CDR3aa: CASSPPGSGRGRETQYF
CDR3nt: TGTGCCAGCAGCCCCCCAGGTAGCGGGAGAGGAAGGGAGACCCAGTACTTC

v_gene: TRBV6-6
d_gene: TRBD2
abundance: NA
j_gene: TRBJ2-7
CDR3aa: CASSYSILAGTYEQYF
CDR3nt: TGTGCCAGCAGTTACTCCATACTAGCGGGAACCTACGAGCAGTACTTC

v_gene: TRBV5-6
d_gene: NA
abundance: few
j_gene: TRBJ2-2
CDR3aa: CASSSLARNTGELFF
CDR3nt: TGTGCCAGCAGCTCTTTAGCGCGAAACACCGGGGAGCTGTTTTTT

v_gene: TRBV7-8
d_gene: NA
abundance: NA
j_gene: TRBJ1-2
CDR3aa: CASSSGTSHGYTF
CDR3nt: TGTGCCAGCAGCTCCGGGACATCACATGGCTACACCTTC

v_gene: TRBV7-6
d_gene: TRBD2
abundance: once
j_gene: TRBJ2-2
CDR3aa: CASRLAGTGELFF
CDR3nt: TGTGCCAGCAGACTAGCGGGGACCGGGGAGCTGTTTTTT

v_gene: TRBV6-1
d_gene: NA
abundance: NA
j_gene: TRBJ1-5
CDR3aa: CASSETVVTGMKPQHF
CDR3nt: TGTGCCAGCAGTGAAACAGTGGTGACGGGGATGAAGCCCCAGCATTTT

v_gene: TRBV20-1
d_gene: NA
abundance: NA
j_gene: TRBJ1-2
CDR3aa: CSAGQRGGYTF
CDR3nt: TGCAGTGCTGGACAAAGGGGTGGCTACACCTTC

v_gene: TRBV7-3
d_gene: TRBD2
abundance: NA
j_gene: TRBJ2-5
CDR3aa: CASSLIGGSGKTQYF
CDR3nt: TGTGCCAGCAGCTTAATTGGCGGGAGCGGGAAGACCCAGTACTTC

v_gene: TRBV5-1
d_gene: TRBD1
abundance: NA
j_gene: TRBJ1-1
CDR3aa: CASKRQGDTEAFF
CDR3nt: TGCGCCAGCAAGCGCCAGGGGGACACTGAAGCTTTCTTT

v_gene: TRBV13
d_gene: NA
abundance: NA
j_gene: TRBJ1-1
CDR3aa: CASSLGTRGRNTEAFF
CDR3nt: TGTGCCAGCAGCTTAGGCACGCGGGGGAGGAACACTGAAGCTTTCTTT

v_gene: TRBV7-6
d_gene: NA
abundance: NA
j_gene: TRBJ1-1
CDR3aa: CASSQGTEAFF
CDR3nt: TGTGCCAGCAGCCAAGGGACAGAAGCTTTCTTT

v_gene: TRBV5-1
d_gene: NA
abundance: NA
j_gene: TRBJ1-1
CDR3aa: CASSENKYLSTEAFF
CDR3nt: TGCGCCAGCAGCGAAAACAAGTATCTCTCCACTGAAGCTTTCTTT

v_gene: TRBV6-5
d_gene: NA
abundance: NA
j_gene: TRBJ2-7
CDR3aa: CASNPLQGAYEQYF
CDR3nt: TGTGCCAGTAATCCCTTACAGGGAGCGTACGAGCAGTACTTC

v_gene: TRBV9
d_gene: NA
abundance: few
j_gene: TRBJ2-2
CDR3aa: CASSVGANTGELFF
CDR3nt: TGTGCCAGCAGCGTGGGCGCGAACACCGGGGAGCTGTTTTTT

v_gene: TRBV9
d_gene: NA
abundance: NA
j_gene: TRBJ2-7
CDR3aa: CASSEASSDEQYF
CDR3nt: TGTGCCAGCAGCGAGGCCTCGAGCGACGAGCAGTACTTC

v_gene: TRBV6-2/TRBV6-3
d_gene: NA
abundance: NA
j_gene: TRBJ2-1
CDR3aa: CASSLGQYNEQFF
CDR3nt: TGTGCCAGCAGTTTGGGGCAGTACAATGAGCAGTTCTTC

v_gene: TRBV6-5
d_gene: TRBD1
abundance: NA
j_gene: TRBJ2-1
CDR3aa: CASSYSGQNNEQFF
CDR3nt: TGTGCCAGCAGTTACTCGGGACAGAACAATGAGCAGTTCTTC

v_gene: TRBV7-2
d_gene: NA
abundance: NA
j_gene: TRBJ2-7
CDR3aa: CASRSRAAGREQYF
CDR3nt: TGTGCCAGCAGATCTAGGGCCGCGGGGAGGGAGCAGTACTTC

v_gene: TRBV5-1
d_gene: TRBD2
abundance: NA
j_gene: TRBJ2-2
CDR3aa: CASSLRTSGPMGKGGELFF
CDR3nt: TGCGCCAGCAGCTTGAGGACTAGCGGGCCCATGGGTAAGGGCGGGGAGCTGTTTTTT

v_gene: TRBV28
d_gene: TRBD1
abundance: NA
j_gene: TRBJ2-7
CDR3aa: CASSLRTGGPYEQYF
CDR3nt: TGTGCCAGCAGTTTAAGGACAGGGGGGCCCTACGAGCAGTACTTC

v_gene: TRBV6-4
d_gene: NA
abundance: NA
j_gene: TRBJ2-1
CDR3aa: CASSDTDSWGSYNEQFF
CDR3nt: TGTGCCAGCAGTGACACGGACAGTTGGGGCTCCTACAATGAGCAGTTCTTC

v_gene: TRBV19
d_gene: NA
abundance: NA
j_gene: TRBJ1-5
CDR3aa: CASSLVANQPQHF
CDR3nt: TGTGCCAGTAGTTTGGTCGCGAATCAGCCCCAGCATTTT

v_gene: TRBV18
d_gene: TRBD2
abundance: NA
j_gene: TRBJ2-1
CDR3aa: CASSPTGLAEYNEQFF
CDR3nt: TGTGCCAGCTCACCTACCGGACTAGCGGAGTACAATGAGCAGTTCTTC

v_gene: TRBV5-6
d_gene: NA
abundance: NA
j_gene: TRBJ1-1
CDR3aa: CASSLGLMNTEAFF
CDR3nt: TGTGCCAGCAGCCTGGGACTGATGAACACTGAAGCTTTCTTT

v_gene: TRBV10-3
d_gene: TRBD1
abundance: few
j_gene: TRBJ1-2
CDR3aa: CASDDREAQYGYTF
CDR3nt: TGTGCCTCCGACGACAGGGAGGCCCAATATGGCTACACCTTC

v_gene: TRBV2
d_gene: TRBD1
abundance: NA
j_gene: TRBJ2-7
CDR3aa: CASSVTGVPYEQYF
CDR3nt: TGTGCCAGCAGCGTGACAGGGGTGCCCTACGAGCAGTACTTC

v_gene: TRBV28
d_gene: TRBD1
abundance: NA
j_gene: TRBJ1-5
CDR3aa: CASYSWTGGKHQPQHF
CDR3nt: TGTGCCAGCTACTCCTGGACAGGGGGAAAACATCAGCCCCAGCATTTT

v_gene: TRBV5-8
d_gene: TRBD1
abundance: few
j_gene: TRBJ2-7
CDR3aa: CASSPAGGSYEQYF
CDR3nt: TGTGCCAGCAGCCCCGCAGGGGGTTCCTACGAGCAGTACTTC

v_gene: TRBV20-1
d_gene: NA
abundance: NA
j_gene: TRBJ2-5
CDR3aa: CSATTGETQYF
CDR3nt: TGCAGTGCTACCACGGGGGAGACCCAGTACTTC

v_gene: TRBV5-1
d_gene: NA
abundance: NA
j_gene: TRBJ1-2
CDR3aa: CASSYSGASVDGYTF
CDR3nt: TGCGCCAGCAGCTATTCAGGGGCCTCGGTAGATGGCTACACCTTC

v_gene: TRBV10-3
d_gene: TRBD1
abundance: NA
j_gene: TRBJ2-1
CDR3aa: CAISVGTANEQFF
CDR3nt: TGTGCCATCAGTGTTGGGACAGCCAATGAGCAGTTCTTC

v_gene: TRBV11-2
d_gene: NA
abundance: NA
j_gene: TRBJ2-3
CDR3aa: CASSLGHLRTDTQYF
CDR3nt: TGTGCCAGCAGCTTAGGCCATCTACGCACAGATACGCAGTATTTT

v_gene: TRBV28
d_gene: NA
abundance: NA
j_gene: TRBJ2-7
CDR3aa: CASSPVSVRSSYEQYF
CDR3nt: TGTGCCAGCAGCCCTGTCAGCGTCAGAAGCTCCTACGAGCAGTACTTC

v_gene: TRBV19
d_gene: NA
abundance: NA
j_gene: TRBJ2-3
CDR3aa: CASSPRDTEDTQYF
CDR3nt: TGTGCCAGTAGTCCCCGGGACACGGAAGATACGCAGTATTTT